The 6 T cell receptor beta chains below all came from one sample that was sequenced in a study of T cells in localized non-small cell lung cancer. The method was immunoSEQ multiplex PCR; TCRdb's version includes in-frame clones alone and lacks a portion of them. The sample consists of about 37,000 clones, approximately 90% of them appearing once. The source material was peripheral blood mononuclear cells, sampled before any cancer treatment. The receptors were gathered from a female donor at least 60 years old with stage II lung adenocarcinoma.

The V gene is TRBV29-1, the J gene TRBJ1-1; no definite D call. Trimming removed 4 bases at V and 1 base at J, with 13 bases between. Germline values: CDR1 SQVTM, CDR2 ANQGSEA. CDR3 length: 14 residues. The CDR3 region is CSVAFSLENTEAFF. CDR3 bases: TGCAGCGTTGCCTTTTCGTTGGAGAACACTGAAGCTTTCTTT.

The V and J genes are TRBV19 and TRBJ1-5; D possibly corresponds to TRBD1 (5 bases). The V gene's germline CDR1 is LNHDA and CDR2 SQIVND (reference sequence). The CDR3 covers 17 residues. Trimming took 2 bases from V and 0 from J, leaving 14 bases between them. CDR3 nucleotide sequence: TGTGCCAGTAGTATACGCCCCATCACAGGTAGCAATCAGCCCCAGCATTTT. Amino acids: CASSIRPITGSNQPQHF.

The chain links TRBV5-5 to TRBJ2-2, with D perhaps matching TRBD1 or TRBD2 (5 bases each). There are 14 residues in the CDR3. The V gene lost 2 bases and the J gene lost 7 bases, with 12 bases spanning the gap. From germline, CDR1 is SGHKS and CDR2 YYEKEE (reference sequence). CDR3 in amino acids: CASSFSGLGGELFF. For the CDR3, the DNA is TGTGCCAGCAGCTTTTCGGGGCTAGGCGGGGAGCTGTTTTTT.

The chain combines TRBV2 with TRBJ2-3, with D perhaps TRBD1 or TRBD2 (5 bases each). The CDR3 consists of 13 residues. Trimming took off 9 bases at V and 3 bases at J, with 13 bases between the two ends. Germline V gene data show CDR1 as SNHLY and CDR2 as FYNNEI. This chain's CDR3 is CASGDPGTDTQYF. The CDR3, as DNA: TGTGCCAGTGGGGACCCTGGGACAGATACGCAGTATTTT.

The chain joins TRBV2 to TRBJ2-1; D gene uncertain. This CDR3 region has 15 residues. Trimming removed 7 bases from V and 0 bases from J, with 13 bases in between. CDR1 is SNHLY and CDR2 is FYNNEI in the germline V gene. In DNA form, the CDR3 reads TGTGCCAGCACCCCCCGTATGGGCTCCTACAATGAGCAGTTCTTC. Its protein product is CASTPRMGSYNEQFF.

V gene TRBV27 combines with J gene TRBJ2-1, with 11 bases fitting TRBD1. CDR3 length: 15 residues. The germline gives CDR1 MNHEY, CDR2 SMNVEV (reference sequence). The V gene end was trimmed by 4 bases and the J gene end by 4 bases; junction bases not matched to a gene: 3. CDR3 sequence (DNA): TGTGCCAGCAGTTCCGGGACAGGGGGGTACAATGAGCAGTTCTTC. It encodes CASSSGTGGYNEQFF.